The text below deals with one T cell receptor beta chain. The target antigen is unknown. The ends lost 1 base at V and 4 bases at J; junction bases unmatched: 7. Germline CDR1 SQVTM, CDR2 ANQGSEA. The CDR3 is 16 residues long. These data come from a study of cytomegalovirus exposure and HLA in healthy donors. Both 60 Vbeta primers and 13 Jbeta primers went into the PCR. Using immunoSEQ multiplex PCR, the repertoire was profiled, and TCRdb retains in-frame clones only, with some absent. Among around 130,000 clones listed, 78% were seen once. Study-level results: One later analysis reportedly identified an Asian-associated ancestry cluster that showed fewer N-insertions than the approximately 700-donor mean.

The receptor was derived from a woman aged 18-29 years in good health and CMV-seronegative. The rearrangement joins TRBV29-1 to TRBJ1-4; the match to TRBD1 covers 9 bases. Sequencing was performed on PBMCs. CDR3 coding DNA: TGCAGCGTTGAAGGCTACAGGGGGCAGGATAATGAAAAACTGTTTTTT. It encodes CSVEGYRGQDNEKLFF.